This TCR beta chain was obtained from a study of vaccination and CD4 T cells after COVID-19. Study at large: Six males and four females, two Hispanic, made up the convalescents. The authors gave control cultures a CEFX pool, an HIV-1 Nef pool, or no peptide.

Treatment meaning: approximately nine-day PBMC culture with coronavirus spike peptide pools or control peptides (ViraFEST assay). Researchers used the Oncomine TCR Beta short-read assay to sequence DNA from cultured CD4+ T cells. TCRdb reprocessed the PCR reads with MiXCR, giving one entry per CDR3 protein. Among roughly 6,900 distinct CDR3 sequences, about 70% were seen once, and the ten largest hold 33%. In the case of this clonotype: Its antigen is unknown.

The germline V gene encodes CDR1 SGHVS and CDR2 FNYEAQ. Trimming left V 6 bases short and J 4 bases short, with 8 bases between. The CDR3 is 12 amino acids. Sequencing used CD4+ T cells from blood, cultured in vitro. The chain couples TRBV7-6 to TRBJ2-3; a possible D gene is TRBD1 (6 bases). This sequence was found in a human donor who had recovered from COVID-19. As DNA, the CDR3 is TGTGCCAGCAGGGGGGCGGCAGATACGCAGTATTTT. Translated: CASRGAADTQYF.